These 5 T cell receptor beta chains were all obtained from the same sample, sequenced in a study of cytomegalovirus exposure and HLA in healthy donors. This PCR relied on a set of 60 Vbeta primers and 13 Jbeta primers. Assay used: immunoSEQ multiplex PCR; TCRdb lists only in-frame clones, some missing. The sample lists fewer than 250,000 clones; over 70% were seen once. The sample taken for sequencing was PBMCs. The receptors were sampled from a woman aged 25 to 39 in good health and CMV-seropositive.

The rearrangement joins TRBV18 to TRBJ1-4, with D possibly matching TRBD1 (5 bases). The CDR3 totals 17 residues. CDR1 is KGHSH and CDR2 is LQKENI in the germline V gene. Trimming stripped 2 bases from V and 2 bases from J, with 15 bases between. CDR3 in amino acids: CASSPVSPGTTNEKLFF. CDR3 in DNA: TGTGCCAGCTCACCAGTCTCCCCAGGGACTACTAATGAAAAACTGTTTTTT.

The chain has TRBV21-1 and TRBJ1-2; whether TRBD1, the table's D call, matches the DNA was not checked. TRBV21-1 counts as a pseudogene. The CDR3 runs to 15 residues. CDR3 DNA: TGTGCCAGCAGCAGCCGACAGGCGTCTCCTTATGGCTACACCTTC. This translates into CASSSRQASPYGYTF.

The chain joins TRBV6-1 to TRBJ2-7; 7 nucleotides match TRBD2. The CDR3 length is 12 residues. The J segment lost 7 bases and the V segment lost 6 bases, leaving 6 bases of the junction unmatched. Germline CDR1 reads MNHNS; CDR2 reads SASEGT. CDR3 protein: CASRGGIEEQYF. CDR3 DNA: TGTGCCAGCAGGGGAGGGATAGAAGAGCAGTACTTC.

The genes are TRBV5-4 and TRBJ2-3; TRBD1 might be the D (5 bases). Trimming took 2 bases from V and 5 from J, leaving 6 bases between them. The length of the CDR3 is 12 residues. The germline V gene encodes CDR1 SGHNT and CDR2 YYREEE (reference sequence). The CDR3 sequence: CASSLGVDTQYF. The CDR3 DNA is TGTGCCAGCAGCTTAGGGGTAGATACGCAGTATTTT.

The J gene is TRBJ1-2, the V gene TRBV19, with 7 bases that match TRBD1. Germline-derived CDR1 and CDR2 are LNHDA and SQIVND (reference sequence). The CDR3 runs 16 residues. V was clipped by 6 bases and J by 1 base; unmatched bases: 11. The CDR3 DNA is TGTGCCAGTAGCCCCCTCCGGGACAGCATTAACTATGGCTACACCTTC. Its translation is CASSPLRDSINYGYTF.